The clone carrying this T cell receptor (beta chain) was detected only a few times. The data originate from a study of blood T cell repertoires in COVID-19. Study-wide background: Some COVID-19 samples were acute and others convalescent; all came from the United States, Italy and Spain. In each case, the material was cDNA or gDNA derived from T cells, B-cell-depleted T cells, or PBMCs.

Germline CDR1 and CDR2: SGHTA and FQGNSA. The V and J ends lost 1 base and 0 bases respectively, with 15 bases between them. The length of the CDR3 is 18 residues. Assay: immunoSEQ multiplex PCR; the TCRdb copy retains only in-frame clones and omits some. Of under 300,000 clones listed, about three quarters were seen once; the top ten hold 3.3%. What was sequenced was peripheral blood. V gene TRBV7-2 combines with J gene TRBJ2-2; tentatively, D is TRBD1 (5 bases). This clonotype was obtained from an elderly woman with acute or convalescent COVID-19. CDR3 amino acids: CASSLEVIRTTNTGELFF. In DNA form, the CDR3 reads TGTGCCAGCAGCTTAGAGGTTATTCGGACAACGAACACCGGGGAGCTGTTTTTT. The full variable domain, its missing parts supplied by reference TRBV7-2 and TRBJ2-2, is GAGVSQSPSNKVTEKGKDVELRCDPISGHTALYWYRQSLGQGLEFLIYFQGNSAPDKSGLPSDRFSAERTGGSVSTLTIQRTQQEDSAVYLCASSLEVIRTTNTGELFFGEGSRLTVL.